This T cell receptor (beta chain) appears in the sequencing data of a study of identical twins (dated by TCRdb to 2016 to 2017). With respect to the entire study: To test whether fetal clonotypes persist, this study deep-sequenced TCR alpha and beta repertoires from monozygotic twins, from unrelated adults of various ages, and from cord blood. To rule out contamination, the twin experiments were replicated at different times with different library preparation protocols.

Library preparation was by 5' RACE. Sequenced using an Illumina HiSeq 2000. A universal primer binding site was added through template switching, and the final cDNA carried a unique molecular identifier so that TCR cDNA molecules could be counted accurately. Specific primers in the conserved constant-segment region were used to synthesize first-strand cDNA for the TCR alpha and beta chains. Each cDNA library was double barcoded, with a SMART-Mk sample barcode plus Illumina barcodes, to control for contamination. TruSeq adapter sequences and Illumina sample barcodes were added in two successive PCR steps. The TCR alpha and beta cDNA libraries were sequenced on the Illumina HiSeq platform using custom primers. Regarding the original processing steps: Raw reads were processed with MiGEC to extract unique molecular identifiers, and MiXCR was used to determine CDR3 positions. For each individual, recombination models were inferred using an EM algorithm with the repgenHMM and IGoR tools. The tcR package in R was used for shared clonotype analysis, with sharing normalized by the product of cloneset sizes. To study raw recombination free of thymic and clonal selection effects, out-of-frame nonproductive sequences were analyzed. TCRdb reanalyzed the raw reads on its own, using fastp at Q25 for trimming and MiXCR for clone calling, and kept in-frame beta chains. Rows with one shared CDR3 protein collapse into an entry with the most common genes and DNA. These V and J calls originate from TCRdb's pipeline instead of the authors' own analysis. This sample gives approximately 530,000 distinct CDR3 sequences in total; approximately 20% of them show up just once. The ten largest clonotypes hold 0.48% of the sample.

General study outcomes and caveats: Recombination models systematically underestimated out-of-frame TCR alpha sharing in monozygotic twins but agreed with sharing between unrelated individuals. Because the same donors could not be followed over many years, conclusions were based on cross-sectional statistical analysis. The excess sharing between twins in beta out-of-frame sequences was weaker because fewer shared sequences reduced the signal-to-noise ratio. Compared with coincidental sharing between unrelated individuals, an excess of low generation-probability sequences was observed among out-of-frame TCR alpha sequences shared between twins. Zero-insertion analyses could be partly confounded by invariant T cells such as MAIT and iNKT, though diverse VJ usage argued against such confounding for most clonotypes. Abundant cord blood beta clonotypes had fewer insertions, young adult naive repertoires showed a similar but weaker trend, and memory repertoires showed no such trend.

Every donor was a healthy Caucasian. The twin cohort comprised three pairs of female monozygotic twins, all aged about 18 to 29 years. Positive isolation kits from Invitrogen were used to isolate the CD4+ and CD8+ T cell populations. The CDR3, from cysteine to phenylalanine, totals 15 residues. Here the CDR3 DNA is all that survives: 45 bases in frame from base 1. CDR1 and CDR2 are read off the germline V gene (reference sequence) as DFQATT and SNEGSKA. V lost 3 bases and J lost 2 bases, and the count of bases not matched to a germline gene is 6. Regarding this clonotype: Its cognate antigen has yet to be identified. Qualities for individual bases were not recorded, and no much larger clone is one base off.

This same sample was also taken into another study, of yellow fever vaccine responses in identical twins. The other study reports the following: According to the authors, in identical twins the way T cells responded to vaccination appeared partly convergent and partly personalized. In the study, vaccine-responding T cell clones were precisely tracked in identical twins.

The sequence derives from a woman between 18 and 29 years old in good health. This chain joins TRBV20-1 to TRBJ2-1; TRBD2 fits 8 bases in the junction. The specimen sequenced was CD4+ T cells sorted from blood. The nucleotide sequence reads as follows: TGCAGTGCTAGTCCAGGGACTAGGACCTACAATGAGCAGTTCTTC. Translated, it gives CSASPGTRTYNEQFF.